These 31 T cell receptor beta chains came from one sample sequenced in a study of cytomegalovirus exposure and HLA in healthy donors (dated by TCRdb to about 2017). Library prep was done by the immunoSEQ multiplex PCR assay. For the multiplex PCR, a mixture combining 60 forward primers for TCR Vbeta segments and 13 reverse primers for TCR Jbeta segments was used. TCRdb's version of the immuneACCESS table is confined to in-frame rearrangements and falls short of the full clone set. An unresolved V gene accounts for under half of the shortfall where checked; the remainder is of unknown origin. The sample includes 150,000 to 200,000 clones, with around 85% observed a single time. The top ten hold approximately 2.4% of the sample. The specimen sequenced was PBMCs. All receptors derive from a woman between 50 and 59 years old in good health and CMV-seronegative.

The sample holds a few counts of this clone. The genes are TRBV11-2 and TRBJ2-5; 10 positions match TRBD2. Germline-derived CDR1 and CDR2 are SGHAT and FQNNGV. V gave up 1 base and J gave up 9 bases; unmatched junction bases: 2. There are 13 residues in the CDR3. The CDR3 nucleotides are TGTGCCAGCAGCTTAGGGCTAGCGGGAGCCCAGTACTTC. Translating gives CASSLGLAGAQYF.

The rearrangement joins TRBV19 to TRBJ2-1; 10 bases agree with TRBD2. There are 14 residues in the CDR3. CDR1 and CDR2 from the germline V gene are LNHDA and SQIVND (reference sequence). V shed 6 bases and J 6 bases; nucleotides not matched to a gene: 5. DNA for the CDR3: TGTGCCAGTAGCAGGACTAGCGGAGGCAATGAGCAGTTCTTC. It specifies CASSRTSGGNEQFF.

The chain joins TRBV25-1 to TRBJ2-7, with 7 positions matching TRBD2. The CDR3 totals 13 residues. The V segment lost 8 bases and the J segment 1 base; nucleotides outside the gene matches: 5. From germline, CDR1 is MGHDK and CDR2 SYGVNS. The CDR3, as DNA: TGTGCCAGCGGGGGGAGGGGATCCTACGAGCAGTACTTC. Translating it yields CASGGRGSYEQYF.

This chain connects TRBV19 to TRBJ2-2; 9 bases map to TRBD1. The CDR3 length is 17 residues. Per the germline V gene, CDR1 is LNHDA and CDR2 is SQIVND (reference sequence). V lost 6 bases to trimming and J lost 4 bases; unmatched junction nucleotides: 12. The CDR3 is CASRNSGTGITTGELFF. CDR3 bases: TGTGCCAGTAGGAATTCCGGGACAGGGATAACCACCGGGGAGCTGTTTTTT.

The chain is built from TRBV4-3 and TRBJ2-2, with 7 bases lining up with TRBD2. The CDR3 loop spans 14 amino acids. Looked up from germline, CDR1 is LGHNA and CDR2 is YSLEER. V was clipped by 4 bases and J by 7 bases; unmatched bases: 6. This CDR3 is CASSREGRSGELFF. CDR3 DNA: TGCGCCAGCAGCCGGGAGGGAAGGAGCGGGGAGCTGTTTTTT.

This rearrangement joins TRBV10-3 to TRBJ1-2; 7 bases are shared with TRBD1. CDR3 length: 14 residues. The V gene's germline CDR1 is ENHRY and CDR2 SYGVKD. The V gene end was trimmed by 4 bases and the J gene end by 0 bases; junction bases not matched to a gene: 2. The DNA of the CDR3 is TGTGCCATCAGTGTCGACAGGGCTAACTATGGCTACACCTTC. This codes for CAISVDRANYGYTF.

CDR3 coding DNA: TGTGCCAGCAGTTACTCAACAGGTAACCTCTACGAGCAGTACTTC. As protein: CASSYSTGNLYEQYF. V gene TRBV6-5 combines with J gene TRBJ2-7, with a possible D match to TRBD1 (5 bases). The length of the CDR3 is 15 residues. V lost 0 bases and J lost 3, with 12 bases in between. The germline CDR1 and CDR2 sequences are MNHEY and SVGAGI.

This clone was observed a few times. Here the CDR3 reads CASSPTSVDRYF. The CDR3 DNA reads as TGTGCCAGCAGCCCCACTTCGGTTGATCGGTACTTC. The chain uses TRBV11-2 and TRBJ2-7; D not certain. Germline assignment: CDR1 SGHAT and CDR2 FQNNGV. The CDR3 totals 12 residues. Trimming cost V 5 bases and J 12 bases, with 17 bases left between them.

To note about this clone: One end of the junction varies from germline; a read error may be responsible. The rearrangement uses TRBV7-9 and TRBJ2-3; 7 bases fit TRBD2. The CDR3 is made up of 17 amino acids. Germline loops: CDR1 SEHNR, CDR2 FQNEAQ (reference sequence). Here the CDR3 reads CSSSLFVGGTGTDTQYF. CDR3 bases: TGTTCCAGCAGCCTGTTCGTCGGGGGGACGGGCACAGATACGCAGTATTTT.

This chain uses TRBV5-1 with TRBJ2-7; 8 bases match TRBD2. V lost 8 bases, J lost 4 bases, and 8 bases stayed unmatched. The CDR3 has 13 amino acids. CDR1 and CDR2 (germline): SGHRS, YFSETQ. The CDR3 DNA sequence: TGCGCCAGTCGACTAGCGTCATATTACGAGCAGTACTTC. The encoded protein is CASRLASYYEQYF. The whole variable domain, remainder taken from reference TRBV5-1 and TRBJ2-7, is KAGVTQTPRYLIKTRGQQVTLSCSPISGHRSVSWYQQTPGQGLQFLFEYFSETQRNKGNFPGRFSGRQFSNSRSEMNVSTLELGDSALYLCASRLASYYEQYFGPGTRLTVT.

The rearrangement joins TRBV5-4 to TRBJ2-7, with TRBD2 as a possible D gene (5 bases). CDR1 is SGHNT, CDR2 YYREEE, per germline (reference sequence). This CDR3 is built from 14 residues. The V and J ends lost 0 bases and 2 bases respectively, with 9 bases between them. Here the CDR3 reads CASSLGRYTYEQYF. Here the CDR3 DNA reads TGTGCCAGCAGCTTGGGGAGGTATACCTACGAGCAGTACTTC.

The genes are TRBV6-6 and TRBJ2-2, with 7 positions matching TRBD1. Germline-derived CDR1 and CDR2 are MNHNY and SVGAGI (reference sequence). V trimming: 6 bases; J trimming: 7 bases; junction bases outside the gene matches: 8. The CDR3 covers 14 residues. CDR3 amino acids: CASRTGTAVGELFF. Written as DNA, the CDR3 is TGTGCCAGCAGAACCGGGACAGCTGTCGGGGAGCTGTTTTTT.

The chain carries TRBV20-1 and TRBJ1-1; D is possibly TRBD1 (6 bases). This CDR3 comprises 11 residues. Germline values: CDR1 DFQATT, CDR2 SNEGSKA (reference sequence). Between the trimmed V and J ends, which lost 6 bases and 8 bases, there was a span of 13 bases. DNA for the CDR3: TGCAGTGCCGTAGACAGGCCAGAAGCTTTCTTT. This encodes CSAVDRPEAFF.

V and J are TRBV9 and TRBJ2-1, with 8 bases fitting TRBD2. The germline gives CDR1 SGDLS, CDR2 YYNGEE. This CDR3 has 15 residues. Trimming took 0 bases from V and 5 from J; bases not matched to a gene: 4. CDR3 coding DNA: TGTGCCAGCAGCGTAGGACTAGCGACCGACAATGAGCAGTTCTTC. Its translation: CASSVGLATDNEQFF.

The chain combines TRBV27 with TRBJ1-2; D is unclear. The CDR3 is 16 residues long. V was cut by 6 bases and J by 8 bases, with 25 bases left in between. Germline CDR1 is MNHEY and CDR2 is SMNVEV (reference sequence). The CDR3 bases are TGTGCCAGCAGACCGTCCGTTGGAACCGGATCGGGAGGCTACACCTTC. It is translated as CASRPSVGTGSGGYTF.

This chain links TRBV2 with TRBJ2-2, with 12 nucleotides matching TRBD2. CDR3 length: 16 amino acids. Germline-derived CDR1 and CDR2 are SNHLY and FYNNEI. V shed 7 bases and J 2 bases; nucleotides not matched to a gene: 5. CDR3 residues: CASTASGRANTGELFF. The CDR3 DNA reads as TGTGCCAGCACTGCTAGCGGGAGGGCAAACACCGGGGAGCTGTTTTTT.

This clone was counted a few times. This sequence joins TRBV7-9 and TRBJ1-4, with D tentatively TRBD1 (6 bases). The germline V gene encodes CDR1 SEHNR and CDR2 FQNEAQ (reference sequence). V was cut by 1 base and J by 1 base, with 7 bases left in between. CDR3 length: 15 residues. The CDR3 coding sequence is TGTGCCAGCAGCTTAGAACAGGGAACTAATGAAAAACTGTTTTTT. Translating gives CASSLEQGTNEKLFF.

The chain carries TRBV4-1 and TRBJ1-2, with TRBD1 matching over 8 bases. Trimming cost V 1 base and J 5 bases; bases outside gene matches: 6. There are 15 residues in the CDR3. Germline CDR1 is MGHRA and CDR2 is YSYEKL. DNA for the CDR3: TGCGCCAGCAGCCAAGTGAGGGACAGGAGGTATGGCTACACCTTC. It specifies CASSQVRDRRYGYTF.

The J gene is TRBJ2-1, the V gene TRBV12-2; the tabulated D call, TRBD2, remains unverified against the DNA. TRBV12-2 is deemed a pseudogene. CDR3 length: 16 amino acids. Here the CDR3 reads CASRLIGLADNNEQFF. In nucleotides, the CDR3 is TGTGCAAGTCGCTTAATAGGACTAGCGGACAACAATGAGCAGTTCTTC.

V is TRBV27 and J is TRBJ2-1; possible D gene TRBD1, 5 bases. The CDR3 runs 12 residues. Trimming cost V 2 bases and J 10 bases, with 9 bases left between them. Per germline, CDR1 MNHEY and CDR2 SMNVEV (reference sequence). The DNA of the CDR3 is TGTGCCAGCAGTTTACCACCAGGGGAGCAGTTCTTC. This sequence encodes CASSLPPGEQFF.

The rearrangement joins TRBV28 to TRBJ2-7; D is uncertain. This CDR3 is built from 11 residues. V was trimmed by 4 bases and J by 3 bases, leaving 4 bases between them. In germline, CDR1 is MDHEN, CDR2 SYDVKM. The CDR3 loop reads CASSSLYEQYF. The CDR3 nucleotides are TGTGCCAGCAGTTCCCTCTACGAGCAGTACTTC.

V is TRBV6-1 and J is TRBJ2-5, with D possibly matching TRBD2 (5 bases). The end of the DNA is better explained by TRBJ2-7, so the J call may be wrong. The CDR3 has 14 residues. The germline V gene encodes CDR1 MNHNS and CDR2 SASEGT. CDR3 residues: CASSEDPARDEQYF. CDR3 coding DNA: TGTGCCAGCAGTGAAGACCCTGCGCGGGACGAGCAGTACTTC.

This chain uses TRBV30 with TRBJ1-2; D might be TRBD1 (6 bases). The CDR3 is 15 amino acids. CDR1 GTSNPN and CDR2 SVGIG come from the germline V gene (reference sequence). V was pared by 4 bases and J by 2 bases, with 17 bases between. CDR3 nucleotide sequence: TGTGCCTGGACCGCCCCCAGGCAGGGGAACTATGGCTACACCTTC. The encoded protein is CAWTAPRQGNYGYTF.

This chain uses TRBV5-1 with TRBJ1-2; D is undetermined. This CDR3 region has 15 residues. V lost 4 bases, J lost 2 bases, and 15 bases lay in between. Germline-derived CDR1 and CDR2 are SGHRS and YFSETQ. CDR3 in amino acids: CASSLAGDTNYGYTF. The CDR3 DNA is TGCGCCAGCAGCCTTGCGGGTGATACGAACTATGGCTACACCTTC.

CDR3 sequence (DNA): TGCAGCGTTGACCTGACAACCGGGGAGCTGTTTTTT. It translates to CSVDLTTGELFF. This chain uses TRBV29-1 with TRBJ2-2; D not certain. Germline V gene data show CDR1 as SQVTM and CDR2 as ANQGSEA. Trimming took off 3 bases at V and 5 bases at J, with 7 bases between the two ends. CDR3 length: 12 residues.

The chain links TRBV5-1 to TRBJ2-7, with 7 positions matching TRBD1. V was clipped by 2 bases and J by 9 bases; unmatched bases: 17. The CDR3 is 16 residues long. Germline V gene data show CDR1 as SGHRS and CDR2 as YFSETQ. The CDR3 is CASSFQLGTADLGQYF. DNA for the CDR3: TGCGCCAGCAGCTTCCAACTCGGGACAGCCGATCTGGGGCAGTACTTC.

CDR3 coding DNA: TGTGCCAGCAGTCCAGACGGGTTGGTATCCTACGAGCAGTACTTC. Its translation is CASSPDGLVSYEQYF. This sequence joins TRBV28 and TRBJ2-7; D is uncertain. Per the germline V gene, CDR1 is MDHEN and CDR2 is SYDVKM. This CDR3 is built from 15 residues. V lost 5 bases and J lost 1, with 15 bases in between.

This chain connects TRBV18 to TRBJ1-1, with TRBD1 as a possible D gene (6 bases). Trimming took 5 bases from V and 4 from J, leaving 11 bases between them. The CDR3 has 13 residues. CDR1 and CDR2 (germline): KGHSH, LQKENI. The CDR3 DNA sequence: TGTGCCAGCTCATCTACAGGGTTCACTGAAGCTTTCTTT. Protein sequence: CASSSTGFTEAFF.

The gene calls are TRBV27 and TRBJ1-6, with D perhaps matching TRBD1 (5 bases). The germline V gene has CDR1 MNHEY and CDR2 SMNVEV (reference sequence). This CDR3 spans 13 amino acids. Trimming removed 6 bases from V and 10 bases from J, with 13 bases in between. The CDR3 reads CASSETAGSPLHF. CDR3 bases: TGTGCCAGCAGCGAGACAGCGGGGTCACCCCTCCACTTT.

V is TRBV10-1 and J is TRBJ2-1; no definite D call. V lost 0 bases, J lost 3 bases, and 3 bases lay in between. The CDR3 has 13 amino acids. Per the germline V gene, CDR1 is WNHNN and CDR2 is SYGVQD (reference sequence). CDR3 in DNA: TGCGCCAGCAGTGAGTCCGGCTACAATGAGCAGTTCTTC. As protein: CASSESGYNEQFF.

V is TRBV5-1 and J is TRBJ2-2; 7 bases match TRBD1. J lost 0 bases, V lost 4 bases, and 3 bases had no gene match. CDR3 length: 15 amino acids. Germline loops: CDR1 SGHRS, CDR2 YFSETQ. The CDR3 reads CASSIGTANTGELFF. The CDR3 coding sequence is TGCGCCAGCAGCATCGGGACAGCGAACACCGGGGAGCTGTTTTTT.